This TCR beta chain originates from a study of CD8 T cells in Susac syndrome. CD8+ and CD4+ T cells taken from blood had their TCR beta sequenced. Patients with stable or active relapsing-remitting disease, all of them treatment-naive, made up the multiple sclerosis controls. This clonotype has a handful of counts. No antigen is known for it. Findings and caveats of the study: It was acknowledged in the study that its TCR sequencing and HLA analysis involved a relatively small number of individuals.

Random hexamers served to reverse transcribe about 0.45 to 1 ug RNA. An immunoSEQ multiplex PCR amplified TCR beta CDR3 over 54 Vbeta and 13 Jbeta. TCRdb fed the immunoSEQ multiplex PCR reads into MiXCR, producing one record per CDR3 protein. Counted here are around 300,000 distinct CDR3 sequences, 85% occurring once; the ten biggest clones make up roughly 0.21%. Trimming took 5 bases from V and 3 from J; bases not matched to a gene: 1. Germline CDR1 MNHEY, CDR2 SMNVEV (reference sequence). This CDR3 comprises 13 residues. The specimen was CD8+ T cells from PBMCs. The TCR originated in a human donor with multiple sclerosis. The genes are TRBV27 and TRBJ2-4, with 7 bases aligning to TRBD2. CDR3 nucleotide sequence: TGTGCCAGCAGTCCGGGGGGCAAAAACATTCAGTACTTC. Residues: CASSPGGKNIQYF.